This is a list of T cell receptor beta chains from one sample in a study of blood T cell repertoires in COVID-19. Here immunoSEQ multiplex PCR was the method, and the copy in TCRdb shows in-frame clones only, minus some. The table shows 230,000 or so clones, with around 90% occurring only once. Sequencing input: peripheral blood. These receptors originate from a woman aged 60-70 years with COVID-19, enrolled during active disease. CDR3s include the opening cysteine and the closing phenylalanine or tryptophan. A D gene is named only where the DNA matches it firmly.

v_call: TRBV7-2
d_call: NA
j_call: TRBJ1-1
cdr3_aa: CASSLTQETEAFF
cdr3_nt: TGTGCCAGCAGCTTGACACAGGAAACTGAAGCTTTCTTT

v_call: TRBV6-5
d_call: TRBD1
j_call: TRBJ1-2
cdr3_aa: CASSYTRTGGGYTF
cdr3_nt: TGTGCCAGCAGTTACACCCGGACAGGAGGCGGCTACACCTTC

v_call: TRBV18
d_call: TRBD1
j_call: TRBJ2-3
cdr3_aa: CASSSQGTTDTQYF
cdr3_nt: TGTGCCAGCTCTTCACAGGGGACCACAGATACGCAGTATTTT

v_call: TRBV5-6
d_call: NA
j_call: TRBJ1-2
cdr3_aa: CASSLLGARNYGYTF
cdr3_nt: TGTGCCAGCAGCTTGTTAGGGGCCCGTAACTATGGCTACACCTTC

v_call: TRBV7-9
d_call: TRBD1
j_call: TRBJ1-4
cdr3_aa: CASSLAGTGNEKLFF
cdr3_nt: TGTGCCAGCAGCCTAGCCGGGACAGGGAATGAAAAACTGTTTTTT

v_call: TRBV7-3
d_call: NA
j_call: TRBJ2-2
cdr3_aa: CASSPQGGGNTGELFF
cdr3_nt: TGTGCCAGCAGCCCCCAAGGGGGGGGTAACACCGGGGAGCTGTTTTTT

v_call: TRBV9
d_call: TRBD1
j_call: TRBJ1-1
cdr3_aa: CASSKQTGRWNTEAFF
cdr3_nt: TGTGCCAGCAGCAAACAGACAGGGCGGTGGAACACTGAAGCTTTCTTT

v_call: TRBV4-3
d_call: NA
j_call: TRBJ2-1
cdr3_aa: CASSQADDSYNEQFF
cdr3_nt: TGCGCCAGCAGCCAAGCCGACGACAGTTACAATGAGCAGTTCTTC

v_call: TRBV12-5
d_call: NA
j_call: TRBJ2-5
cdr3_aa: CASGSKGIFRGHRAAPDYETQYF
cdr3_nt: TGTGCTAGTGGATCGAAGGGAATCTTCCGGGGCCACAGGGCCGCCCCTGATTACGAGACCCAGTACTTC

v_call: TRBV5-8
d_call: TRBD1
j_call: TRBJ1-2
cdr3_aa: CASSFSGTGGYTF
cdr3_nt: TGTGCCAGCAGCTTCTCCGGGACAGGGGGCTACACCTTC

v_call: TRBV20-1
d_call: NA
j_call: TRBJ1-5
cdr3_aa: CSASPPDQPQHF
cdr3_nt: TGCAGTGCTAGTCCCCCCGATCAGCCCCAGCATTTT

v_call: TRBV6-5
d_call: TRBD1
j_call: TRBJ1-2
cdr3_aa: CASRDGQGAAGYTF
cdr3_nt: TGTGCCAGCAGGGATGGGCAGGGGGCAGCGGGCTACACCTTC

v_call: TRBV18
d_call: NA
j_call: TRBJ1-1
cdr3_aa: CASSPRSFGVPEAFF
cdr3_nt: TGTGCCAGCTCACCAAGGAGTTTCGGTGTACCTGAAGCTTTCTTT